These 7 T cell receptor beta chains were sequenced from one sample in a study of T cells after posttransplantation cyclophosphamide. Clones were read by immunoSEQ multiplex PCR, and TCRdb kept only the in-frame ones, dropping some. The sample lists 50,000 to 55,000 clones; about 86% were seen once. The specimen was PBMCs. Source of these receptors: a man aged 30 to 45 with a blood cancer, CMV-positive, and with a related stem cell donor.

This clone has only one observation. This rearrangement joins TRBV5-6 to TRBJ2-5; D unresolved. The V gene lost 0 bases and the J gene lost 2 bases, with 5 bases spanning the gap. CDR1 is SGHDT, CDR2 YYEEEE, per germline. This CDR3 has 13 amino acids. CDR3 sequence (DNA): TGTGCCAGCAGCTTGGCCCTACAAGAGACCCAGTACTTC. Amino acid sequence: CASSLALQETQYF. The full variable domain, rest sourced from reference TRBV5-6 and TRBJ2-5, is DAGVTQSPTHLIKTRGQQVTLRCSPKSGHDTVSWYQQALGQGPQFIFQYYEEEERQRGNFPDRFSGHQFPNYSSELNVNALLLGDSALYLCASSLALQETQYFGPGTRLLVL.

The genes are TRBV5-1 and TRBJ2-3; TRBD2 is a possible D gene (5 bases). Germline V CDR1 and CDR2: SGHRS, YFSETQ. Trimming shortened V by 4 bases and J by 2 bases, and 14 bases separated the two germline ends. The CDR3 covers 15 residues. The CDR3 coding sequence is TGCGCCAGCAGCGCGAATCTAGCCTCCACAGATACGCAGTATTTT. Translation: CASSANLASTDTQYF.

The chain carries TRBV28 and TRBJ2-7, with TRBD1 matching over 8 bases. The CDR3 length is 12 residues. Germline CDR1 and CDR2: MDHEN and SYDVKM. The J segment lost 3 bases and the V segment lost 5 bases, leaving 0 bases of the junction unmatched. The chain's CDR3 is CASSDRGYEQYF. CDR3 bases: TGTGCCAGCAGTGACAGGGGCTACGAGCAGTACTTC.

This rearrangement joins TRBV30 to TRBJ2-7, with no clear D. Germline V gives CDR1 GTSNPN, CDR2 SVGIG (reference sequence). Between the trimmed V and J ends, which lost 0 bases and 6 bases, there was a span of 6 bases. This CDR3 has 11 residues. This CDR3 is CAWSVSPEQYF. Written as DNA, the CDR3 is TGTGCCTGGAGTGTATCTCCCGAGCAGTACTTC.

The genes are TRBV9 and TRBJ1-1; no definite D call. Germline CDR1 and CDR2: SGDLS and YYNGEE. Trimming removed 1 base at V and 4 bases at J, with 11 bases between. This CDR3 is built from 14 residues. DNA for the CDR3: TGTGCCAGCAGCGTAAAGTTACAGCCCACTGAAGCTTTCTTT. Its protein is CASSVKLQPTEAFF. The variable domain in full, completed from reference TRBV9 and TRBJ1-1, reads DSGVTQTPKHLITATGQRVTLRCSPRSGDLSVYWYQQSLDQGLQFLIQYYNGEERAKGNILERFSAQQFPDLHSELNLSSLELGDSALYFCASSVKLQPTEAFFGQGTRLTVV.

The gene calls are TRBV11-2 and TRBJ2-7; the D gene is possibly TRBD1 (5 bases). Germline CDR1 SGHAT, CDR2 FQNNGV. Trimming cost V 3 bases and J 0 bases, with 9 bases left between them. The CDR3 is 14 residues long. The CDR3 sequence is CASSFDRSSYEQYF. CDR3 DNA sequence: TGTGCCAGCAGCTTCGACAGATCCTCCTACGAGCAGTACTTC.

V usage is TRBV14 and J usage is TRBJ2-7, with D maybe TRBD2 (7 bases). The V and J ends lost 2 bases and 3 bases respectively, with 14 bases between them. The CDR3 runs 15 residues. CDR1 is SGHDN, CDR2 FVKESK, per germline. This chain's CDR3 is CASSQWGGGGYEQYF. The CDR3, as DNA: TGTGCCAGCAGCCAATGGGGAGGGGGGGGCTACGAGCAGTACTTC.